This T cell receptor beta chain was observed in a study of T-cell reconstitution after alpha-beta-depleted transplantation in children. CDR1 is LNHDA and CDR2 is SQIVND in the germline V gene (reference sequence). CDR3 length: 15 amino acids. Trimming stripped 1 base from V and 0 bases from J, with 9 bases between. A library of TCRbeta sequences, prepared with unique molecular identifiers, was generated. TCRdb passed the PCR reads through MiXCR, listing each CDR3 protein once. Of roughly 220,000 distinct CDR3 sequences in the sample, about 8.8% are singletons; the top ten hold about 4.8%. This clonotype was seen at least ten times.

This TCR was sampled from a human donor who donated a stem cell graft to a child with SCID. The V call is TRBV19, the J call TRBJ1-1; D gene uncertain. The specimen was PBMCs from the stem cell graft donor, collected from the stem cell graft. In DNA, the CDR3 is TGTGCCAGTAGTATAGGGCAGCGCCTGAACACTGAAGCTTTCTTT. This sequence encodes CASSIGQRLNTEAFF.